These T cell receptor beta chains were read from a single sample in a study of blood T cells in healthy people across ages. TCRdb re-called the 5' RACE reads through MiXCR, storing one row per CDR3 protein. This table has 800,000 or so distinct CDR3 sequences, around 68% appearing once. The sequenced sample was blood. The receptors originated from a man aged 25 to 40 in good health. Both conserved end residues are part of each CDR3. A D gene is named only where the DNA matches it firmly. Some rows have no size entry. The others give once, few or many, or a class for an expanded clone.

v_gene,d_gene,abundance,j_gene,CDR3nt,CDR3aa
TRBV7-2,TRBD1,once,TRBJ2-3,TGTGCCAGCAGCTCCCCGGGGACAGGGGGCACAGATACGCAGTATTTT,CASSSPGTGGTDTQYF
TRBV7-7,TRBD1,-,TRBJ2-7,TGTGCCAGCAGCTCAAACAACAGGGGCGAGCAGTACTTC,CASSSNNRGEQYF
TRBV20-1,-,many,TRBJ2-7,TGCAGTGCGAAACCAGGGGGTAGCGGGGATTACGAGCAGTACTTC,CSAKPGGSGDYEQYF
TRBV7-9,-,-,TRBJ1-2,TGTGCCAGCAGCTTGGGTAGCCACTATGGCTACACCTTC,CASSLGSHYGYTF
TRBV28,-,-,TRBJ2-7,TGTGCCAGCAGCCCGTTACATAGGGGGGGACAGAGCTACGAGCAGTACTTC,CASSPLHRGGQSYEQYF
TRBV20-1,-,-,TRBJ1-2,TGCAGTGCAACAGGGTCTGAGGGCTACACCTTC,CSATGSEGYTF
TRBV4-2,TRBD2,few,TRBJ2-7,TGTGCCAGCAGCCAAGAGGGGACTAGCGGGGGGCCCTTCTCCTACGAGCAGTACTTC,CASSQEGTSGGPFSYEQYF
TRBV28,-,-,TRBJ2-4,TGTGCCAGCAGTTCCTTCTCTTGGGGTAACATTCAGTACTTC,CASSSFSWGNIQYF
TRBV6-5,TRBD1,once,TRBJ2-7,TGTGCCAGCAGTTATTCCGGGACAGGGCATCACGAGCAGTACTTC,CASSYSGTGHHEQYF
TRBV15,-,-,TRBJ2-5,TGTGCCACCAGCACCTTACAAGGGACTTCCCAAGAGACCCAGTACTTC,CATSTLQGTSQETQYF
TRBV11-2,-,-,TRBJ2-5,TGTGCCAGCAGTCCGACCCGGGGGCTCCAAGAGACCCAGTACTTC,CASSPTRGLQETQYF
TRBV7-2,-,-,TRBJ2-4,TGTGCCAGCAGCTTGGGGTTTGGCAAAAACATTCAGTACTTC,CASSLGFGKNIQYF
TRBV4-1,TRBD1,-,TRBJ1-2,TGCGCCAGCAGCCAAGACCGGGGACAGGGGAGTGGCTACACCTTC,CASSQDRGQGSGYTF
TRBV5-1,TRBD1,few,TRBJ2-2,TGCGCCAGCAGCCTAGGTGGGACAGTGAACACCGGGGAGCTGTTTTTT,CASSLGGTVNTGELFF
TRBV7-8,TRBD2,-,TRBJ2-1,TGTGCCAGCAGCTTAGCGCGGGGGGTCCTTCAACCGGCCTACAATGAGCAGTTCTTC,CASSLARGVLQPAYNEQFF
TRBV11-1,-,-,TRBJ2-2,TGTGCCAGCAGTTACGCCAGGAACACCGGGGAGCTGTTTTTT,CASSYARNTGELFF
TRBV13,TRBD1,once,TRBJ1-2,TGTGCCAGCATCCCGGGACAGGGGGAACTTAACTATGGCTACACCTTC,CASIPGQGELNYGYTF
TRBV24-1,-,few,TRBJ1-2,TGTGCCACCAGTGATTTGAGTAATGGCTACACCTTC,CATSDLSNGYTF
TRBV5-6,-,-,TRBJ2-3,TGTGCCAGCAGCTTGTGGGAGGTTAGCACAGATACGCAGTATTTT,CASSLWEVSTDTQYF
TRBV20-1,TRBD1,-,TRBJ2-7,TGCAGTGCCCGGGACAGGGGGAAATACGAGCAGTACTTC,CSARDRGKYEQYF
TRBV7-9,-,-,TRBJ2-7,TGTGCCAGCAGCTTTGGGGGGTGCGAGCAGTACTTC,CASSFGGCEQYF
TRBV20-1,TRBD2,-,TRBJ2-4,TGCAGTGCTAGTCTAGCGGGGGACCTAGCCAAAAACATTCAGTACTTC,CSASLAGDLAKNIQYF
TRBV7-3,-,once,TRBJ1-4,TGTGCCAGCAGCCGGTGGGGGGTGCGCGAAAAACTGTTTTTT,CASSRWGVREKLFF
TRBV30,-,few,TRBJ1-4,TGTGCCTGGAGAAGGAACAGTTTTAATGAAAAACTGTTTTTT,CAWRRNSFNEKLFF
TRBV7-2,TRBD2,-,TRBJ2-3,TGTGCCAGCAGCTTATCGTCCTGGCGGGGGGGTAAAGATACGCAGTATTTT,CASSLSSWRGGKDTQYF
TRBV7-2,-,-,TRBJ2-3,TGTGCCAGCAGCTCCCGCCCTAGCGTATACACAGATACGCAGTATTTT,CASSSRPSVYTDTQYF
TRBV12-3/TRBV12-4,-,-,TRBJ2-1,TGTGCCAGCAGCCCGACAGTAATCTCCTACAATGAGCAGTTCTTC,CASSPTVISYNEQFF
TRBV29-1,-,-,TRBJ1-2,TGCAGCGTATACCGCGGGATTAACTATGGCTACACCTTC,CSVYRGINYGYTF
TRBV20-1,TRBD1,-,TRBJ2-5,TGCAGTGCTGCCGGACAGGGTTTGTCTGAGACCCAGTACTTC,CSAAGQGLSETQYF
TRBV29-1,TRBD1,-,TRBJ2-1,TGCAGCGCGTCTGTATCGGACAGGTTCAATTACAATGAGCAGTTCTTC,CSASVSDRFNYNEQFF
TRBV7-2,-,many,TRBJ2-5,TGTGCCAGCAGCTTAGCCCGGGCCCTAGGCAAGGAGACCCAGTACTTC,CASSLARALGKETQYF
TRBV2,-,-,TRBJ2-3,TGTGCCATCCACGTTCAGGGCTCCACAGATACGCAGTATTTT,CAIHVQGSTDTQYF
TRBV28,TRBD1,-,TRBJ2-7,TGTGCCAGCAGTACCCGACAGGGCAGGGGCGAGCAGTACTTC,CASSTRQGRGEQYF
TRBV5-1,-,once,TRBJ2-7,TGCGCCAGCAGCTTCACTGACGGAATTCCCTACGAGCAGTACTTC,CASSFTDGIPYEQYF
TRBV2,TRBD2,-,TRBJ2-3,TGTGCCAGCAGTGTCCCGGGACTAGCAGAATCCCCCACAGATACGCAGTATTTT,CASSVPGLAESPTDTQYF
TRBV7-2,-,-,TRBJ2-5,TGTGCCAGCAGCCCGTCCGACACGGAGACCCAGTACTTC,CASSPSDTETQYF
TRBV7-8,TRBD1,few,TRBJ2-7,TGTGCCAGCAGCTTAGGTTGGGGACAGTCTTCCTACGAGCAGTACTTC,CASSLGWGQSSYEQYF
TRBV28,TRBD1,few,TRBJ1-5,TGTGCCAGCAGTCCCTGGGACAGGGGCTTGAGCAATCAGCCCCAGCATTTT,CASSPWDRGLSNQPQHF
TRBV6-2/TRBV6-3,-,few,TRBJ2-7,TGTGCCAGCACCGGCTTTGTGGCGGGCGGAATCTACGAGCAGTACTTC,CASTGFVAGGIYEQYF
TRBV29-1,TRBD2,-,TRBJ2-3,TGCAGCGTTGAGGGTAGCGGGGGATATACGCAGTATTTT,CSVEGSGGYTQYF
TRBV10-3,-,-,TRBJ2-5,TGTGCCATCAGTGCGAGGGACACCTTACAAGAGACCCAGTACTTC,CAISARDTLQETQYF
TRBV28,TRBD1,-,TRBJ1-5,TGTGCCAGCAGTTTAACAGGGGGGTATCAGCCCCAGCATTTT,CASSLTGGYQPQHF
TRBV21-1,-,-,TRBJ2-1,TGTGCCAGCAGCCTTCGGACAGTTAGGGTGGATGAGCAGTTCTTC,CASSLRTVRVDEQFF
TRBV29-1,TRBD1,-,TRBJ2-2,TGCAGCGTTGAAATGGGACAGGGGCTTGTCGGGGAGCTGTTTTTT,CSVEMGQGLVGELFF
TRBV7-2,-,few,TRBJ1-5,TGTGCCAGCGGTATTCTCGGGAACAGACAGCCCCAGCATTTT,CASGILGNRQPQHF
TRBV7-2,TRBD1,-,TRBJ2-6,TGTGCCAGCTACCCGGGACAGGGGGCAAGAGTGTCTGGGGCCAACGTCCTGACTTTC,CASYPGQGARVSGANVLTF
TRBV7-2,TRBD2,-,TRBJ2-3,TGTGCCAGCAGTTTGACTAGCGGGGGGACCACAGATACGCAGTATTTT,CASSLTSGGTTDTQYF
TRBV25-1,-,-,TRBJ2-7,TGTGCCAGCAGATCCAGGGTCGGGTACGAGCAGTACTTC,CASRSRVGYEQYF
TRBV9,-,-,TRBJ2-7,TGTGCCAGCAGCCCCGTGGTCGGCTACGAGCAGTACTTC,CASSPVVGYEQYF
TRBV9,-,few,TRBJ2-1,TGTGCCAGCAGCGTAGAAGACCATGAGCAGTTCTTC,CASSVEDHEQFF
TRBV20-1,-,few,TRBJ1-1,TGCAATATCCAGTTGGGGGAATCGGGCACTGAAGCTTTCTTT,CNIQLGESGTEAFF
TRBV29-1,-,few,TRBJ2-7,TGCAGCGTTGGCGGACATCCCTCCTACGAGCAGTACTTC,CSVGGHPSYEQYF
TRBV20-1,TRBD1,-,TRBJ1-2,TGCAGTGCTAGAACTCCGGGACAGGGGAACTATGGCTACACCTTC,CSARTPGQGNYGYTF
TRBV4-2,TRBD2,-,TRBJ2-3,TGTGCCAGCAGCCAAGGTGGCGGGGGGGCGGGGGATACGCAGTATTTT,CASSQGGGGAGDTQYF
TRBV6-5,-,many,TRBJ2-1,TGTGCCAGCAGTTACACAGGGAGGTACAATGAGCAGTTCTTC,CASSYTGRYNEQFF